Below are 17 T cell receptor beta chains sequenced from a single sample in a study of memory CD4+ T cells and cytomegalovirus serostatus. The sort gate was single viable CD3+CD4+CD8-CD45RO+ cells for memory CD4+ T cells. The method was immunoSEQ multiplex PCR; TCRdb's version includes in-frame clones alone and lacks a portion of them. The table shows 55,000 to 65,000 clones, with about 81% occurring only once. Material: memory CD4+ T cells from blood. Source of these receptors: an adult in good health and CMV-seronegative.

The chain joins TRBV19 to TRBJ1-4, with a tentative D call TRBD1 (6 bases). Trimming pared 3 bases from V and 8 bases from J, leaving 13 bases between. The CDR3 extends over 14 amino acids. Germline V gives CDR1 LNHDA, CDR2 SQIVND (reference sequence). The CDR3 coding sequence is TGTGCCAGTAGTATGAGGCAGGGGAACGAAAAACTGTTTTTT. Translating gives CASSMRQGNEKLFF. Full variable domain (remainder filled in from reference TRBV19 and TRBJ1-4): DGGITQSPKYLFRKEGQNVTLSCEQNLNHDAMYWYRQDPGQGLRLIYYSQIVNDFQKGDIAEGYSVSREKKESFPLTVTSAQKNPTAFYLCASSMRQGNEKLFFGSGTQLSVL.

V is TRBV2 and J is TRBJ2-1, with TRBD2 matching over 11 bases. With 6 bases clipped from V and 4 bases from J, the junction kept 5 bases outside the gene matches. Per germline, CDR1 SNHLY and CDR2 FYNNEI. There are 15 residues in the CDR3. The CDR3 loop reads CASRRTSGSYNEQFF. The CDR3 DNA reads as TGTGCCAGCAGGAGGACTAGCGGGTCTTACAATGAGCAGTTCTTC.

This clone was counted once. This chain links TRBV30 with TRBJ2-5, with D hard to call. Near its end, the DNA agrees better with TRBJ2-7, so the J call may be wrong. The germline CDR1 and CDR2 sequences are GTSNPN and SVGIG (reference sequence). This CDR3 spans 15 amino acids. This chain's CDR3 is CAWSAPMRSGYEQYF. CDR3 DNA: TGTGCCTGGAGCGCCCCCATGAGGAGTGGCTACGAGCAGTACTTC.

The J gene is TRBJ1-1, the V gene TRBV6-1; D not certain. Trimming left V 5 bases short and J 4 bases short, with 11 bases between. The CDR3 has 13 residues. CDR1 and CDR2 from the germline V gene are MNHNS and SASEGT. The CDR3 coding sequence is TGTGCCAGCAGTCGCCGACAAACCACTGAAGCTTTCTTT. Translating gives CASSRRQTTEAFF.

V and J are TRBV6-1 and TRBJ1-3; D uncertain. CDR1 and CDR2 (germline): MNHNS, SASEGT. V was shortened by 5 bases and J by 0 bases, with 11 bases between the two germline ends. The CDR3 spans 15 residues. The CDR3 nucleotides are TGTGCCAGCAGTAGCCTACGCTACTCTGGAAACACCATATATTTT. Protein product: CASSSLRYSGNTIYF.

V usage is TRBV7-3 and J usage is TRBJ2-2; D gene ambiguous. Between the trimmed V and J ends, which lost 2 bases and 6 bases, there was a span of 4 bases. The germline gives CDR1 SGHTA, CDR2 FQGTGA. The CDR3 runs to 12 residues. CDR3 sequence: CASSLDSGELFF. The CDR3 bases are TGTGCCAGCAGCTTAGATTCCGGGGAGCTGTTTTTT.

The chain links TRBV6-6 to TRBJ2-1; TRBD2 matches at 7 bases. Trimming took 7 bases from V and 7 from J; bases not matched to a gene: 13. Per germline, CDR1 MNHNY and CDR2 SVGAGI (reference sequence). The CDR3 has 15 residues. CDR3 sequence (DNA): TGTGCCAGCACCCACGACTCCAGCGGGACTAATGAGCAGTTCTTC. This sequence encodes CASTHDSSGTNEQFF.

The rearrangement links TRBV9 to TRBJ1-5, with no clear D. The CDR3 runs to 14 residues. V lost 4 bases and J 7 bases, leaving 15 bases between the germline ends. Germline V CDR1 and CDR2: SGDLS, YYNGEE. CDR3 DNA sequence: TGTGCCAGCAGCCTCACGGACCTCGGGCAGCCCCAGCATTTT. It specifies CASSLTDLGQPQHF.

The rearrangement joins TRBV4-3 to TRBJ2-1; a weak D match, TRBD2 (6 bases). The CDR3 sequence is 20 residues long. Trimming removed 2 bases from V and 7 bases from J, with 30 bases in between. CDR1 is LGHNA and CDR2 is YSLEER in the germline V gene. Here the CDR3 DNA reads TGCGCCAGCAGCCAACTTATTAGTCGGACGACTAGTAAAATCGGGAATGAGCAGTTCTTC. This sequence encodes CASSQLISRTTSKIGNEQFF.

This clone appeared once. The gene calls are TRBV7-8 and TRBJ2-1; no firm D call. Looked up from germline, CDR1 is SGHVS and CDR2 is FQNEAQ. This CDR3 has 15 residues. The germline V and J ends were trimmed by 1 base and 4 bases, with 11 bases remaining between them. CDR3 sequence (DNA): TGTGCCAGCAGCTTAGTTCTCGGTGGGTACAATGAGCAGTTCTTC. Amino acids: CASSLVLGGYNEQFF.

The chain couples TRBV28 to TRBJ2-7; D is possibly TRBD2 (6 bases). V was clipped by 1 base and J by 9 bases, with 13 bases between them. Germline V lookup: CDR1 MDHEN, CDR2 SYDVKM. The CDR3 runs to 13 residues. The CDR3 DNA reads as TGTGCCAGCAGTTTATTGGGGGGTACGGGGCAGTACTTC. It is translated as CASSLLGGTGQYF.

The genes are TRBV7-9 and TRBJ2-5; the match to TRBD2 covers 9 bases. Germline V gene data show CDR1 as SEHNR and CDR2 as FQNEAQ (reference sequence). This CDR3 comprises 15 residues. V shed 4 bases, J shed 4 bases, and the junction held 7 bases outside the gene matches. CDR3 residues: CASSSSGARGETQYF. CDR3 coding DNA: TGTGCCAGCAGCTCTAGCGGGGCCCGAGGAGAGACCCAGTACTTC.

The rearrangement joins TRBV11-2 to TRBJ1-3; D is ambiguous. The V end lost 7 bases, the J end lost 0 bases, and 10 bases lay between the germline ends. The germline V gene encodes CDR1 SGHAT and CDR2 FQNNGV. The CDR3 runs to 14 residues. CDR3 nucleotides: TGTGCCAGCACTTTAAGAGACTCTGGAAACACCATATATTTT. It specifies CASTLRDSGNTIYF.

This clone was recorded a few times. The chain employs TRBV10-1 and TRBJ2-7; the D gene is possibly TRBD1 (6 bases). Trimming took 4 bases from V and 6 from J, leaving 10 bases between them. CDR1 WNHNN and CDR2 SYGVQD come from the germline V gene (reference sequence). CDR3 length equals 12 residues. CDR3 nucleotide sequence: TGCGCCAGCAGTGCGGACAGCTCCGAGCAGTACTTC. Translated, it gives CASSADSSEQYF.

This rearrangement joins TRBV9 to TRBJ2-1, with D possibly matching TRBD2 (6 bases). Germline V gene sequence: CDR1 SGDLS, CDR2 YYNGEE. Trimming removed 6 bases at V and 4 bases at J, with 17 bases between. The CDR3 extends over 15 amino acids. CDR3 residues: CASNEDSGLYNEQFF. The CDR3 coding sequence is TGTGCCAGCAATGAGGATAGCGGATTATACAATGAGCAGTTCTTC.

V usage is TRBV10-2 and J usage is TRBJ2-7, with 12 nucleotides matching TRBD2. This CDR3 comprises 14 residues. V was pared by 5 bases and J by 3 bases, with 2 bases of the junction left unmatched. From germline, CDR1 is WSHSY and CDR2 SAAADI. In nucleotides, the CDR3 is TGCGCCAGCAGTTTGACTAGCGGGGGCTACGAGCAGTACTTC. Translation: CASSLTSGGYEQYF.

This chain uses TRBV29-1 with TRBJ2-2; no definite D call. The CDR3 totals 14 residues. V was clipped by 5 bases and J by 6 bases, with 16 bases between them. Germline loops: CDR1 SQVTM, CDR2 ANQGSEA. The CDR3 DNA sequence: TGCAGCGTTTCTTTTGATTTTGGCCCCGGGGAGCTGTTTTTT. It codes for CSVSFDFGPGELFF.